Reported below is one T cell receptor (beta chain). In its sample, this clonotype was seen many times. Its antigen remains unidentified. One base away there is no much larger clone; base qualities are not given. Two rounds of multiplex PCR on genomic DNA were used to amplify the TCR beta CDR3 region. The first PCR round used primers specific to each TRBV and TRBJ gene, with sequences filed in Chinese patent CN105087789A. Universal primers were used in the second PCR round. The Roche High Pure PCR Template Preparation Kit was used to extract genomic DNA from the frozen PBMCs. Paired-end sequencing with 151 bp reads was performed on the libraries using an Illumina HiSeq 3000. Regarding the original processing steps: CutAdapt was used to remove raw reads lacking the multiplex PCR primer sequences. Using PEAR, the high-quality paired reads were merged into contigs. MiXCR assigned TRB V, D and J gene segments to each contig by aligning to reference sequences. CDR3 sequences were clustered by base quality and sequence similarity to remove sequencing errors. Shannon entropy normalized by the natural log of productive TCR sequence number was used as the measure of diversity. Clonality was computed as one minus the ratio of Shannon entropy to the natural log of the number of unique clonotypes. Progression-free survival cut-offs for repertoire metrics were chosen using the Youden index of ROC curves, with analyses run in R 3.5.3. TCRdb reprocessing: public reads trimmed at Q25 with fastp, clones called with MiXCR, in-frame beta chains kept. For every CDR3 protein sequence, its rows merge into one entry that carries the most common genes and DNA. TCRdb, not the authors, supplied the V and J calls. The sample table holds roughly 20,000 distinct CDR3 sequences, of which around 50% were seen once. Of the sample, less than 30% falls within the top ten clones.

These data come from a study of prognosis after radiotherapy for stage I lung cancer listed by TCRdb under 2021. Regarding the complete study: Between early 2018 and early 2019, 15 to 20 patients with stage I NSCLC were enrolled in Nanjing, China. Patients with newly diagnosed primary stage I lung tumors numbered more than 13, with five others having oligometastatic NSCLC after surgical resection of the primary tumor. Every patient was deemed medically inoperable, over 10 because of comorbidities and 7 because they refused surgery. The cohort comprised 13 men and roughly 6 women with a median age of nearly 75 years, ranging from roughly 53 to 85 years. On tumor histology, roughly 12 patients had adenocarcinoma and roughly 7 had squamous cell carcinoma. Image-guided IMRT or VMAT was used to deliver SBRT in 3 to 5 fractions at a biologically effective dose of at least 100 Gy. Concurrent therapy was not administered to any patient alongside SBRT. About 20% of the 19 patients developed distant metastases after SBRT, at a median of around seven months; the other 15 showed no significant progression. The study profiled peripheral blood TCR beta repertoires from stage I NSCLC patients before and after stereotactic body radiotherapy and related them to distant failure. The study sequenced 40 or so blood samples from around 19 patients, one before and one after SBRT per patient.

V and J lose 1 base and 5 bases, and a span of 9 bases separates them. The germline V gene yields SGHRS for CDR1 and YFSETQ for CDR2. The CDR3, from cysteine to phenylalanine, totals 13 residues. Here the CDR3 DNA is all that survives: 39 bases in frame from base 1. Overall results and qualifications from the work: All reported P values were unadjusted for multiple comparisons. Post-SBRT Shannon entropy and its change from baseline were lower in patients who developed distant metastases; baseline Shannon entropy was not associated with metastases. Unique TCR clone counts fell after SBRT (median approximately 10,000 before versus under 8,000 after; Wilcoxon paired P=0.011). Whether the expanded TCR clones were tumor-specific was not determined. Differences by metastasis status were reportedly seen in TRBV and TRBJ usage frequencies, involving two V genes at baseline and, after SBRT, roughly ten V genes and two J genes. The study was limited by the small cohort and short follow-up, and independent validation of the study findings is required.

All patients had node-negative disease on CT and PET/CT, and none had a history of other malignancies or had previously received chemotherapy or radiotherapy. Around 6 milliliters of peripheral venous blood were drawn into EDTA tubes at each of two time points. Ficoll-Paque Plus density-gradient centrifugation was used to isolate PBMCs. Right after collection, samples were placed at -80 degrees C and kept there until analysis. The source material was PBMCs, sampled before or after stereotactic body radiation therapy (not recorded which). The rearrangement joined TRBV5-1 to TRBJ2-5; a confident D gene designation cannot be given. The source of this sequence is a donor over 45 with non-small cell lung cancer. Here the CDR3 is given as CASSLSIRETQYF. The bases are TGCGCCAGCAGCTTGTCGATACGGGAGACCCAGTACTTC.